The 17 T cell receptor beta chains below all came from one sample that was sequenced in a study of blood T cell repertoires in COVID-19 (dated by TCRdb to the early 2020s). Libraries came from the immunoSEQ multiplex PCR assay. TCRdb mirrors the immuneACCESS table, restricted to in-frame sequences. Some clones are absent from its copies; in checked studies, under half trace to an unresolved V gene, and the reason for the others is unknown. For this sample there are 210,000 or so clones; 70% to 90% appear just once. The ten largest clones represent about an eighth of the sample. The specimen sequenced was peripheral blood. Receptors were obtained from a woman aged 18-29 years who had recovered from COVID-19.

V gene TRBV9 combines with J gene TRBJ1-1; 7 nucleotides match TRBD1. The junction had 3 bases not matched to a gene; V was cut back by 4 bases and J by 0 bases. This CDR3 comprises 14 residues. Germline CDR1 SGDLS, CDR2 YYNGEE. The CDR3 nucleotides read TGTGCCAGCAGCCGGACAGGATTGAACACTGAAGCTTTCTTT. Residues: CASSRTGLNTEAFF. Variable domain in full (rest from reference TRBV9 and TRBJ1-1): DSGVTQTPKHLITATGQRVTLRCSPRSGDLSVYWYQQSLDQGLQFLIQYYNGEERAKGNILERFSAQQFPDLHSELNLSSLELGDSALYFCASSRTGLNTEAFFGQGTRLTVV.

The chain uses TRBV7-2 and TRBJ2-5; 11 bases agree with TRBD1. The CDR3 has 15 amino acids. The V and J ends lost 5 bases and 4 bases, in that order; junction bases with no gene match: 6. CDR1 and CDR2 from the germline V gene are SGHTA and FQGNSA. DNA of the CDR3: TGTGCCAGCAGCACCCGGACAGGGGGCCGAGAGACCCAGTACTTC. This encodes CASSTRTGGRETQYF.

The chain employs TRBV19 and TRBJ2-1, with D possibly being TRBD2 (5 bases). V dropped 5 bases and J dropped 9 bases, with 23 bases sitting between them. The CDR3 length is 16 residues. Germline values: CDR1 LNHDA, CDR2 SQIVND (reference sequence). CDR3 DNA: TGTGCCAGTAGTCCGCTAGTACCCCGGGGAATCGGTGAGCAGTTCTTC. It codes for CASSPLVPRGIGEQFF. Together with reference TRBV19 and TRBJ2-1, the CDR3 gives the full variable domain: DGGITQSPKYLFRKEGQNVTLSCEQNLNHDAMYWYRQDPGQGLRLIYYSQIVNDFQKGDIAEGYSVSREKKESFPLTVTSAQKNPTAFYLCASSPLVPRGIGEQFFGPGTRLTVL.

The rearrangement links TRBV12-5 to TRBJ2-2; D remains unclear. Germline values: CDR1 LGHNT, CDR2 FRNRAP. The V end was cut by 0 bases, the J end by 8 bases, with 4 bases between. The CDR3 is 12 residues long. The CDR3 bases are TGTGCTAGTGGTTTGGTCGGGGGGGAGCTGTTTTTT. As protein: CASGLVGGELFF.

V is TRBV24-1 and J is TRBJ1-1; the match to TRBD1 covers 11 bases. The CDR3 has 16 residues. Germline V lookup: CDR1 KGHDR, CDR2 SFDVKD. V dropped 4 bases and J dropped 4; count of bases not matched to a gene: 7. This CDR3 reads CATSETGQGARTEAFF. CDR3 DNA sequence: TGTGCCACCAGTGAAACCGGACAGGGGGCGCGCACTGAAGCTTTCTTT.

The rearrangement joins TRBV30 to TRBJ2-3, with TRBD1 as a possible D gene (6 bases). CDR3 length: 14 amino acids. V lost 2 bases, J lost 2 bases, and 11 bases lay in between. Germline CDR1 reads GTSNPN; CDR2 reads SVGIG (reference sequence). CDR3 sequence reads: CAWSPGAHTDTQYF. The DNA of the CDR3 is TGTGCCTGGAGTCCAGGGGCCCACACAGATACGCAGTATTTT.

The gene calls are TRBV7-8 and TRBJ2-2; 7 nucleotides match TRBD2. Losses at the gene ends were 3 bases for V and 4 bases for J; bases not matched to a gene: 5. Germline-derived CDR1 and CDR2 are SGHVS and FQNEAQ. The CDR3 contains 15 residues. CDR3 nucleotide sequence: TGTGCCAGCAGCTTGATAAGCGGGACCACCGGGGAGCTGTTTTTT. It codes for CASSLISGTTGELFF.

The rearrangement uses TRBV6-2 or TRBV6-3 and TRBJ1-4, with D perhaps matching TRBD1 (6 bases). The germline V gene encodes CDR1 MNHEY and CDR2 SVGEGT. The V end was cut by 6 bases, the J end by 4 bases, with 15 bases between. This CDR3 has 15 amino acids. The CDR3 spells CASSLQGIGNEKLFF. The CDR3 coding sequence is TGTGCCAGCAGCCTACAGGGCATTGGTAATGAAAAACTGTTTTTT.

The chain couples TRBV10-1 to TRBJ2-3; 8 bases match TRBD2. CDR1 and CDR2 from the germline V gene are WNHNN and SYGVQD (reference sequence). With 4 bases clipped from V and 6 bases from J, the junction kept 9 bases outside the gene matches. The CDR3 length is 15 residues. The CDR3 is CASSVYDREGDTQYF. For the CDR3, the DNA is TGCGCCAGCAGTGTATACGACCGGGAGGGGGATACGCAGTATTTT.

J is TRBJ1-6 and V is TRBV4-3, with no clear D. Germline CDR1 and CDR2: LGHNA and YSLEER. This CDR3 contains 16 residues. The V and J ends lost 4 bases and 0 bases respectively, with 10 bases between them. Here the CDR3 reads CASSREQSSYNSPLHF. The CDR3 nucleotides read TGCGCCAGCAGCCGAGAACAGAGCTCCTATAATTCACCCCTCCACTTT.

To note about this clone: Other DNA sequences within the sample encode an identical CDR3. The chain carries TRBV6-2 or TRBV6-3 and TRBJ2-1; 7 bases agree with TRBD2. The junction had 5 bases not matched to a gene; V was cut back by 2 bases and J by 10 bases. This CDR3 has 13 residues. Germline loops: CDR1 MNHEY, CDR2 SVGEGT. The CDR3 region is CASSYGREGEQFF. The CDR3 DNA sequence: TGTGCCAGCAGTTACGGTAGGGAGGGAGAGCAGTTCTTC.

The chain recombines TRBV6-5 with TRBJ2-1, with a tentative D call TRBD2 (6 bases). CDR1 MNHEY and CDR2 SVGAGI come from the germline V gene. V dropped 2 bases and J dropped 6 bases, with 14 bases sitting between them. The CDR3 has 15 residues. The CDR3 DNA reads as TGTGCCAGCAGTTACAGCGGGTACTCTTTCAATGAGCAGTTCTTC. Translated, it gives CASSYSGYSFNEQFF.

This chain uses TRBV6-2 or TRBV6-3 with TRBJ1-1, with TRBD1 identical over 8 bases. V shed 6 bases, J shed 1 base, and the junction held 4 bases outside the gene matches. Germline values: CDR1 MNHEY, CDR2 SVGEGT. This CDR3 has 14 amino acids. The DNA for the CDR3 is TGTGCCAGCAGCACAGGGGGGAGGAACACTGAAGCTTTCTTT. Translation: CASSTGGRNTEAFF.

The J gene is TRBJ1-2, the V gene TRBV9; tentatively, D is TRBD1 (6 bases). The germline CDR1 and CDR2 sequences are SGDLS and YYNGEE. The CDR3 covers 13 residues. The V and J ends lost 3 bases and 4 bases respectively, with 10 bases between them. This CDR3 reads CASSADSFYGYTF. Here the CDR3 DNA reads TGTGCCAGCAGCGCGGACAGCTTCTATGGCTACACCTTC. The whole variable domain, remainder taken from reference TRBV9 and TRBJ1-2, is DSGVTQTPKHLITATGQRVTLRCSPRSGDLSVYWYQQSLDQGLQFLIQYYNGEERAKGNILERFSAQQFPDLHSELNLSSLELGDSALYFCASSADSFYGYTFGSGTRLTVV.

V is TRBV13 and J is TRBJ2-1; tentative D call: TRBD2 (5 bases). The germline V gene has CDR1 PRHDT and CDR2 FYEKMQ (reference sequence). The CDR3 loop spans 15 amino acids. The ends were cut back, 4 bases at V and 3 bases at J, with 13 bases in the middle. The DNA of the CDR3 is TGTGCCAGCAGCTCCCCTAGCCGGGACTACAATGAGCAGTTCTTC. It codes for CASSSPSRDYNEQFF. The whole variable domain, filled in from reference TRBV13 and TRBJ2-1, reads AAGVIQSPRHLIKEKRETATLKCYPIPRHDTVYWYQQGPGQDPQFLISFYEKMQSDKGSIPDRFSAQQFSDYHSELNMSSLELGDSALYFCASSSPSRDYNEQFFGPGTRLTVL.

In the case of this clone: Additional DNA sequences in this sample encode the identical CDR3. The rearrangement links TRBV29-1 to TRBJ1-1; TRBD1 is a possible D gene (5 bases). The CDR3 is made up of 13 amino acids. V lost 4 bases, J lost 0 bases, and 9 bases lay in between. In germline, CDR1 is SQVTM, CDR2 ANQGSEA. DNA for the CDR3: TGCAGCGTTGGCGACAGACTGAACACTGAAGCTTTCTTT. Residues: CSVGDRLNTEAFF. Looking up the rest from reference TRBV29-1 and TRBJ1-1 gives the full variable domain: SAVISQKPSRDICQRGTSLTIQCQVDSQVTMMFWYRQQPGQSLTLIATANQGSEATYESGFVIDKFPISRPNLTFSTLTVSNMSPEDSSIYLCSVGDRLNTEAFFGQGTRLTVV.

The gene calls are TRBV30 and TRBJ1-3; D possibly corresponds to TRBD1 (5 bases). The germline V gene has CDR1 GTSNPN and CDR2 SVGIG (reference sequence). With 4 bases removed from V and 2 bases from J, the gap between germline ends came to 9 bases. The CDR3 has 13 amino acids. The CDR3 loop reads CAWNGGTGNTIYF. In DNA, the CDR3 is TGTGCCTGGAACGGGGGAACTGGAAACACCATATATTTT.